This T cell receptor beta chain was sequenced for a study of cytomegalovirus exposure and HLA in healthy donors. In the study overall: Earlier results showed 90 million to 130 million unique TCR beta sequences derived from some 180 million T cells.

The study ran its PCR with 60 Vbeta and 13 Jbeta primers. Produced via immunoSEQ multiplex PCR; TCRdb's table is partial and in-frame only. The table has tens of thousands of clones, approximately 75% seen once. Concerning this clone itself: Its antigen is unknown.

Overall study results and limits: Indistinguishability led to the exclusion of some V segments, TRBV6-2 and TRBV6-3 included. Reportedly, TCR beta sequences accurately predicted HLA-A and HLA-B alleles in most subjects. Later analysis indicated greater clonal expansion among HLA-associated TCR beta chains than among equally common other chains.

Trimming cost V 1 base and J 4 bases, with 11 bases left between them. Germline CDR1 and CDR2: SGHTA and FQGNSA. The CDR3 consists of 16 residues. The J gene is TRBJ1-6, the V gene TRBV7-2; D unresolved. The clonotype comes from a woman between 40 and 55 years old in good health and CMV-seropositive. Sequenced input: PBMCs. The CDR3 bases are TGTGCCAGCAGCTTAGAGGGAGGATTTTATAATTCACCCCTCCACTTT. Encoded protein: CASSLEGGFYNSPLHF.